This TCR beta chain derives from a study of blood T cell repertoires in COVID-19. Study-wide background: COVID-19 samples from acute and convalescent phases originated in the United States, Italy and Spain. Sample material is recorded as cDNA or gDNA derived from T cells, B-cell-depleted T cells, or PBMCs.

The length of the CDR3 is 19 residues. Trimming at V came to 1 base and at J to 8 bases, leaving 17 bases not matched to a gene. Per the germline V gene, CDR1 is MNHNS and CDR2 is SASEGT. Regarding this clone: The same CDR3 is also encoded by other DNA sequences in this sample.

Under the authors' procedure: Scientists estimated how many nucleated cells there were by amplifying reference gene primers. Generated by immunoSEQ multiplex PCR, the TCRdb table keeps only in-frame clones and is missing some. That table supplies the V and J calls and clone size; D and trimming were determined from the DNA. Among some 290,000 clones listed, less than 90% were seen once. The receptor was derived from a man between 60 and 75 years old who had recovered from COVID-19. The chain uses TRBV6-1 and TRBJ2-4; 10 nucleotides align to TRBD2. The sample comprised peripheral blood. Written as DNA, the CDR3 is TGTGCCAGCAGTGAAGGGGTGGAGGCTAGCGGGAGTCGGCTGGACATTCAGTACTTC. Translation gives CASSEGVEASGSRLDIQYF.